This T cell receptor (beta chain) was sequenced during a study of CD8 T cells in ankylosing spondylitis. One entry per CDR3 protein results from TCRdb running MiXCR on the 5' RACE reads. This sample has about 130,000 distinct CDR3 sequences; over 6% occur once, and the top ten carry approximately 12%. This clonotype was observed at least ten times. The CDR3 runs to 13 residues. The V end was cut by 1 base, the J end by 4 bases, with 7 bases between. Per germline, CDR1 DFQATT and CDR2 SNEGSKA (reference sequence). This rearrangement joins TRBV20-1 to TRBJ2-2; no clear D. This receptor was identified in a male donor with ankylosing spondylitis or in good health (not recorded which). Specimen: blood, either unsorted or a sorted T cell fraction (not recorded which). The CDR3 loop is CSARVFSTGELFF. CDR3 coding DNA: TGCAGTGCTAGAGTTTTTAGCACCGGGGAGCTGTTTTTT.